The 31 T cell receptor beta chains listed next were all sequenced from one sample in a study of CD8+CD57+ T cells in acquired aplastic anemia. CDR3 and TCR beta VDJ profiling relied on a genomic DNA template. TCRdb passed the reads through MiXCR, listing each CDR3 protein once. The data contain about 58,000 distinct CDR3 sequences, around 50% of them singletons. Patients selected for sequencing had displayed CD8+CD57+ cell expansion by flow cytometry. The sequenced sample consisted of sorted CD4+, CD8+, or CD8+CD57+ T cells (not recorded which) from PBMCs. The receptors here all came from a human donor with aplastic anemia.

This chain uses TRBV15 with TRBJ2-7; possibly TRBD2 for D (5 bases). V lost 2 bases and J 2 bases, leaving 16 bases between the germline ends. The germline gives CDR1 LNHNV, CDR2 YYDKDF (reference sequence). This CDR3 comprises 16 residues. CDR3 amino acids: CATSRHTGRRAYEQYF. The CDR3 nucleotides read TGTGCCACCAGCAGACATACCGGGCGGCGGGCCTACGAGCAGTACTTC.

The CDR3 here is CASSYSSEDRAYGYTF. Here the CDR3 DNA reads TGTGCCAGCAGTTACTCATCGGAGGACAGGGCCTATGGCTACACCTTC. V and J are TRBV12-3 or TRBV12-4 and TRBJ1-2; 8 nucleotides line up with TRBD1. This CDR3 region has 16 residues. Germline trimming cut 4 bases from V and 4 bases from J; bases unmatched to any gene: 11.

This clonotype appeared a single time. This chain joins TRBV19 and TRBJ2-2; 8 nucleotides line up with TRBD1. Germline assignment: CDR1 LNHDA and CDR2 SQIVND (reference sequence). There are 15 residues in the CDR3. Trimming at V came to 4 bases and at J to 9 bases, leaving 10 bases not matched to a gene. The CDR3 nucleotides read TGTGCCAGTAGTAGACGAGGACAGGGTCGGTGGGAGCTGTTTTTT. Its translation: CASSRRGQGRWELFF.

The chain is built from TRBV19 and TRBJ2-7; TRBD2 matches 7 bases. The CDR3 is made up of 13 amino acids. V dropped 4 bases and J dropped 5; count of bases not matched to a gene: 5. Germline V gene data show CDR1 as LNHDA and CDR2 as SQIVND (reference sequence). The CDR3 nucleotides read TGTGCCAGTAGTAGCGGGGGTATCGACGAGCAGTACTTC. Encoded protein: CASSSGGIDEQYF.

This clonotype appeared many times. The chain carries TRBV30 and TRBJ2-7; D is unresolved. The V gene's germline CDR1 is GTSNPN and CDR2 SVGIG (reference sequence). V lost 1 base, J lost 6 bases, and 7 bases lay in between. The CDR3 sequence is 11 residues long. CDR3 DNA sequence: TGTGCCTGGAGTGAAGGGTTCGAGCAGTACGTC. Translation: CAWSEGFEQYV.

This chain joins TRBV10-2 and TRBJ1-2, with 7 nucleotides matching TRBD1. V shed 2 bases, J shed 5 bases, and the junction held 11 bases outside the gene matches. The V gene's germline CDR1 is WSHSY and CDR2 SAAADI. The CDR3 length is 16 residues. The CDR3 is CASSETSGQEQYGYTF. The CDR3, as DNA: TGCGCCAGCAGTGAGACGAGTGGACAGGAGCAATATGGCTACACCTTC.

By share, this clonotype counts as medium-sized. The chain is built from TRBV9 and TRBJ2-1; unclear D gene. Trimming took 3 bases from V and 8 from J, leaving 3 bases between them. CDR1 is SGDLS, CDR2 YYNGEE, per germline. The CDR3 is 10 residues long. CDR3 bases: TGTGCCAGCAGCGGGGATGAGCAGTTCTTC. It encodes CASSGDEQFF.

The J gene is TRBJ2-5, the V gene TRBV20-1; D is perhaps TRBD1 or TRBD2 (5 bases each). Germline-derived CDR1 and CDR2 are DFQATT and SNEGSKA (reference sequence). The CDR3 has 13 residues. Deletions cut 6 bases from V and 1 base from J, with 12 bases between. In DNA, the CDR3 is TGCAGTGCCAGGGACCACTTCCAAGAGACCCAGTACTTC. It translates to CSARDHFQETQYF.

The chain couples TRBV2 to TRBJ2-7; D unresolved. The CDR3 is 11 residues long. CDR1 and CDR2 from the germline V gene are SNHLY and FYNNEI. Between the trimmed V and J ends, which lost 4 bases and 4 bases, there was a span of 5 bases. CDR3 loop: CASSGVYEQYF. The CDR3, as DNA: TGTGCCAGCAGTGGAGTTTACGAGCAGTACTTC.

The genes are TRBV10-3 and TRBJ2-7; 13 nucleotides align to TRBD2. CDR1 is ENHRY, CDR2 SYGVKD, per germline. The CDR3 loop spans 13 amino acids. With 6 bases clipped from V and 5 bases from J, the junction kept 1 base outside the gene matches. CDR3 residues: CAIRGLAGDEQYV. CDR3 nucleotide sequence: TGTGCCATCAGAGGACTAGCGGGAGACGAGCAGTACGTC.

Ten or more counts support this clonotype. This chain uses TRBV19 with TRBJ1-1; no reliable D call. CDR3 length: 13 residues. V lost 3 bases to trimming and J lost 2 bases, with 7 bases between them. Per germline, CDR1 LNHDA and CDR2 SQIVND (reference sequence). Written as DNA, the CDR3 is TGTGCCAGTAGTATTACAAGCAACACTGAAGCTTTCTTT. Translating gives CASSITSNTEAFF.

The gene calls are TRBV10-3 and TRBJ2-7; tentatively, D is TRBD1 or TRBD2 (5 bases each). Germline loops: CDR1 ENHRY, CDR2 SYGVKD. The V and J ends lost 10 bases and 5 bases respectively, with 24 bases between them. The CDR3 covers 15 residues. For the CDR3, the DNA is TGTGCCACGGGGACCCCGAAGAATGAGGTTAACGAGCAGTACTTC. Amino acids: CATGTPKNEVNEQYF.

The chain couples TRBV10-3 to TRBJ2-7; D possibly matches TRBD1 or TRBD2 (5 bases each). Germline CDR1 reads ENHRY; CDR2 reads SYGVKD. The CDR3 is 14 amino acids. The V gene lost 10 bases and the J gene lost 3 bases, with 19 bases spanning the gap. In DNA, the CDR3 is TGTGCCACCCAAGGGCACGGGGCTGGCTACGAGCAGTACTTC. Its translation is CATQGHGAGYEQYF.

This clonotype occurred many times. V gene TRBV7-9 combines with J gene TRBJ2-3, with TRBD2 identical over 12 bases. This CDR3 has 14 amino acids. The germline CDR1 and CDR2 sequences are SEHNR and FQNEAQ (reference sequence). The ends lost 6 bases at V and 6 bases at J; junction bases unmatched: 4. CDR3 residues: CASSSGTSGDTQYF. The CDR3 DNA follows: TGTGCCAGCAGTTCCGGGACTAGCGGGGATACGCAGTATTTT.

Of note for this clonotype: At one of its ends the junction is not consistent with the germline gene, which may arise from a read error. The CDR3 loop reads CAISYDLGVSYEQYF. Written as DNA, the CDR3 is TGTGCCATCAGTTACGACCTGGGGGTTTCCTACGAGCAGTACTTC. The chain uses TRBV6-5 and TRBJ2-7; D is tentatively TRBD1 or TRBD2 (5 bases each). There are 15 residues in the CDR3. The V gene's germline CDR1 is MNHEY and CDR2 SVGAGI.

This clonotype was seen a few times. V is TRBV7-2 and J is TRBJ2-7; no firm D call. CDR1 is SGHTA and CDR2 is FQGNSA in the germline V gene. The germline V and J ends were trimmed by 1 base and 4 bases, with 8 bases remaining between them. The CDR3 runs to 13 residues. The CDR3 loop reads CASSLVYSYEQYF. The CDR3 DNA reads TGTGCCAGCAGCTTAGTTTACAGTTACGAGCAGTACTTC.

The chain joins TRBV24-1 to TRBJ2-3; D perhaps matches TRBD2 (5 bases). The V end was cut by 0 bases, the J end by 2 bases, with 5 bases between. Germline values: CDR1 KGHDR, CDR2 SFDVKD. There are 14 residues in the CDR3. CDR3 region: CATSDLRDTDTQYF. Here the CDR3 DNA reads TGTGCCACCAGTGATTTGCGGGACACAGATACGCAGTATTTT.

This clonotype was seen repeatedly, ten times or more. The rearrangement joins TRBV6-6 to TRBJ1-1, with 7 bases aligning to TRBD1. The J segment lost 4 bases and the V segment lost 2 bases, leaving 13 bases of the junction unmatched. Germline CDR1 MNHNY, CDR2 SVGAGI (reference sequence). CDR3 length equals 17 residues. CDR3 loop: CASSYPDTGTEGTEAFF. The CDR3 DNA follows: TGTGCCAGCAGTTACCCTGATACCGGGACAGAGGGCACTGAAGCTTTCTTT.

The chain is built from TRBV24-1 and TRBJ1-2; weak D call: TRBD1 (5 bases). The CDR3 length is 15 residues. Germline CDR1 KGHDR, CDR2 SFDVKD. Between the trimmed V and J ends, which lost 3 bases and 6 bases, there was a span of 16 bases. The CDR3 here is CATSDHAPGLHGYTF. CDR3 bases: TGTGCCACCAGTGATCACGCACCGGGGCTCCATGGCTACACCTTC.

This clonotype was counted only a few times. The V and J genes are TRBV29-1 and TRBJ2-7; D perhaps matches TRBD1 (6 bases). The germline V gene has CDR1 SQVTM and CDR2 ANQGSEA. The CDR3 length is 11 residues. V was pared by 7 bases and J by 5 bases, with 12 bases between. The CDR3 protein is CSGKQGNEQYF. The CDR3 DNA sequence: TGCAGCGGCAAACAGGGTAACGAGCAGTACTTC.

The chain uses TRBV15 and TRBJ2-7; 11 nucleotides align to TRBD1. The CDR3 extends over 15 amino acids. CDR1 and CDR2 (germline): LNHNV, YYDKDF (reference sequence). Trimming at V came to 1 base and at J to 4 bases, leaving 3 bases not matched to a gene. CDR3: CATSRGGQGAYEQYV. CDR3 bases: TGTGCCACCAGCAGAGGAGGACAGGGGGCTTACGAGCAGTACGTC.

This chain links TRBV25-1 with TRBJ2-3; 9 bases are shared with TRBD2. Germline V gives CDR1 MGHDK, CDR2 SYGVNS. The CDR3 totals 16 residues. The V and J ends lost 4 bases and 3 bases, in that order; junction bases with no gene match: 8. The CDR3 nucleotides read TGTGCCAGCAGTGCTCCGCGGGCGGGGGGGACAGATACGCAGTATTTT. It is translated as CASSAPRAGGTDTQYF.

This clonotype was recorded at least ten times. CDR3 DNA sequence: TGCGCCAGCAGCCTCCGGGACAGCGAAGAGACCCAGTACTTC. Protein sequence: CASSLRDSEETQYF. This sequence joins TRBV4-1 and TRBJ2-5; 7 bases fit TRBD1. The V segment lost 4 bases and the J segment 3 bases; nucleotides outside the gene matches: 5. CDR3 length: 14 residues. Germline values: CDR1 MGHRA, CDR2 YSYEKL.

Comments on this clonotype: One end of the junction does not line up with germline, which may come from a read error. V gene TRBV24-1 combines with J gene TRBJ1-1; weak D call: TRBD1 (6 bases). Per germline, CDR1 KGHDR and CDR2 SFDVKD. The CDR3 is 14 residues long. In DNA, the CDR3 is TGTTCCACCGAGGGGGGAGGACGGAACACTGAAGCTTTCTTT. The encoded protein is CSTEGGGRNTEAFF.

At least ten counts were recorded for this clonotype. The genes are TRBV20-1 and TRBJ2-3; D gene uncertain. Trimming removed 3 bases at V and 2 bases at J, with 12 bases between. From germline, CDR1 is DFQATT and CDR2 SNEGSKA (reference sequence). The CDR3 has 14 amino acids. The CDR3 is CSASEWGSTDTQYF. The CDR3 nucleotides are TGCAGTGCTAGTGAGTGGGGATCCACAGATACGCAGTATTTT.

The V gene is TRBV24-1, the J gene TRBJ1-2; D unclear. Deletions cut 5 bases from V and 2 bases from J, with 8 bases between. Looked up from germline, CDR1 is KGHDR and CDR2 is SFDVKD. The CDR3 is 13 amino acids. The CDR3 nucleotides are TGTGCCACCAGTGGGACGAAGAACTATGGCTACACCTTC. This translates into CATSGTKNYGYTF.

The chain is built from TRBV24-1 and TRBJ2-7, with 8 bases that match TRBD2. The CDR3 contains 14 residues. With 7 bases clipped from V and 6 bases from J, the junction kept 10 bases outside the gene matches. In germline, CDR1 is KGHDR, CDR2 SFDVKD. This chain's CDR3 is CATSPGLGRREQYF. DNA of the CDR3: TGTGCCACCAGCCCGGGACTAGGGCGTCGCGAGCAGTACTTC.

This clonotype was found many times. CDR3 sequence reads: CASSRQGMNTEAFF. CDR3 nucleotide sequence: TGTGCCAGCAGTCGACAGGGGATGAACACTGAAGCTTTCTTT. This chain joins TRBV6-5 and TRBJ1-1; 8 bases align to TRBD1. Germline V lookup: CDR1 MNHEY, CDR2 SVGAGI. The junction had 2 bases not matched to a gene; V was cut back by 5 bases and J by 0 bases. This CDR3 spans 14 amino acids.

This clonotype appeared a single time. This chain joins TRBV5-1 and TRBJ2-1, with 8 nucleotides matching TRBD1. V trimming: 2 bases; J trimming: 2 bases; junction bases outside the gene matches: 3. Per germline, CDR1 SGHRS and CDR2 YFSETQ. There are 15 residues in the CDR3. The DNA of the CDR3 is TGCGCCAGCAGCTTCACGACAGGGGCCTACAATGAGCAGTTCTTC. The encoded protein is CASSFTTGAYNEQFF. The whole variable domain, remainder taken from reference TRBV5-1 and TRBJ2-1, is KAGVTQTPRYLIKTRGQQVTLSCSPISGHRSVSWYQQTPGQGLQFLFEYFSETQRNKGNFPGRFSGRQFSNSRSEMNVSTLELGDSALYLCASSFTTGAYNEQFFGPGTRLTVL.

This chain uses TRBV7-6 with TRBJ2-7; D ambiguous. CDR3 length equals 13 residues. V lost 5 bases to trimming and J lost 1 base, with 9 bases between them. Per germline, CDR1 SGHVS and CDR2 FNYEAQ. CDR3 protein: CASSLGPSYEQYF. The CDR3 DNA sequence: TGTGCCAGCAGCCTTGGGCCTTCCTACGAGCAGTACTTC. The variable domain in full, completed from reference TRBV7-6 and TRBJ2-7, reads GAGVSQSPRYKVTKRGQDVALRCDPISGHVSLYWYRQALGQGPEFLTYFNYEAQQDKSGLPNDRFSAERPEGSISTLTIQRTEQRDSAMYRCASSLGPSYEQYFGPGTRLTVT.

V is TRBV7-3 and J is TRBJ2-3; tentatively, D is TRBD1 (5 bases). Trimming left V 4 bases short and J 0 bases short, with 11 bases between. Germline values: CDR1 SGHTA, CDR2 FQGTGA. The CDR3 has 15 amino acids. The CDR3 here is CASSSTVLSTDTQYF. The CDR3 DNA follows: TGTGCCAGCAGCTCGACAGTACTGAGCACAGATACGCAGTATTTT.